This T cell receptor (beta chain) stems from a study of T cells after yellow fever vaccination. Study overall: The study sorted EM, EMRA, CM and Tscm memory subsets by CD3, CD45RA, CCR7 and CD95.

In TCRdb, the 5' RACE reads were re-called with MiXCR into one record per CDR3 protein. The table has approximately 34,000 distinct CDR3 sequences, about 6.6% seen once. This clonotype has at least ten counts. The length of the CDR3 is 14 residues. Germline lookup yields CDR1 MNHEY and CDR2 SVGEGT. The V gene lost 6 bases and the J gene lost 5 bases, with 16 bases spanning the gap. The sequence came from a man between 18 and 29 years old who received the YFV17D yellow fever vaccine. The V gene is TRBV6-2 or TRBV6-3, the J gene TRBJ2-5, with D possibly matching TRBD2 (6 bases). Sequences were derived from PBMCs, either bulk or a sorted T-cell subset (CD4+, CD8+, memory, or dextramer-sorted; not recorded which), sampled on the day of the first yellow fever vaccination. This CDR3 is CASRIPGRGETQYF. In nucleotides, the CDR3 is TGTGCCAGCAGGATCCCGGGACGGGGGGAGACCCAGTACTTC.